The 27 T cell receptor beta chains given below trace back to one sample, sequenced in a study of blood T cells in healthy people across ages. A second PCR of roughly 7 to 11 cycles used a sample-barcoded 5' primer and a J-beta primer mix. In TCRdb, the 5' RACE reads were re-called with MiXCR into one record per CDR3 protein. Here the sample spans over 950,000 distinct CDR3 sequences, approximately 50% being singletons. What was sequenced was blood. These receptors all come from a woman aged 60-70 years in good health.

The chain links TRBV4-3 to TRBJ2-7, with a weak D call TRBD1 (6 bases). Per the germline V gene, CDR1 is LGHNA and CDR2 is YSLEER. This CDR3 contains 17 residues. Trimming took 0 bases from V and 7 from J, leaving 22 bases between them. CDR3 amino acids: CASSQDRGGRLYNEQYF. For the CDR3, the DNA is TGCGCCAGCAGCCAAGATCGAGGGGGTAGGCTTTACAATGAGCAGTACTTC.

The chain carries TRBV20-1 and TRBJ2-1; possible D gene TRBD2, 5 bases. From germline, CDR1 is DFQATT and CDR2 SNEGSKA (reference sequence). V dropped 4 bases and J dropped 6 bases, with 31 bases sitting between them. The CDR3 sequence is 19 residues long. The CDR3 reads CSATILAHDYQRLTNEQFF. The CDR3 bases are TGCAGTGCTACAATATTAGCACACGACTACCAACGACTGACCAATGAGCAGTTCTTC.

The chain combines TRBV7-2 with TRBJ2-4, with 8 positions matching TRBD2. TRBJ2-7 explains the end of the DNA better; the J call may be wrong. The CDR3 consists of 14 residues. Germline assignment: CDR1 SGHTA and CDR2 FQGNSA. CDR3 sequence (DNA): TGTGCCAGCAGCTCACAAGCGGGAGTGTACGAGCAGTACTTC. Amino acid sequence: CASSSQAGVYEQYF.

Many counts were recorded for this clonotype. The chain has TRBV29-1 and TRBJ2-1; 7 bases agree with TRBD1. With 4 bases clipped from V and 14 bases from J, the junction kept 5 bases outside the gene matches. The length of the CDR3 is 10 residues. CDR1 SQVTM and CDR2 ANQGSEA come from the germline V gene. In nucleotides, the CDR3 is TGCAGCGTTGGTGCTCAGGGGGAGTTCTTC. It encodes CSVGAQGEFF.

V and J are TRBV15 and TRBJ2-3; 8 bases line up with TRBD1. Germline V gene sequence: CDR1 LNHNV, CDR2 YYDKDF (reference sequence). The ends lost 5 bases at V and 3 bases at J; junction bases unmatched: 4. This CDR3 spans 14 amino acids. CDR3 in amino acids: CATSPGQATDTQYF. CDR3 bases: TGTGCCACCAGCCCGGGACAGGCTACAGATACGCAGTATTTT.

This clonotype was picked up a small number of times. The V and J genes are TRBV3-1 and TRBJ1-2, with 12 bases aligning to TRBD1. This CDR3 is 16 amino acids long. With 4 bases clipped from V and 4 bases from J, the junction kept 7 bases outside the gene matches. Germline values: CDR1 LGHDT, CDR2 YNNKEL (reference sequence). The CDR3 loop reads CASSRAGTGGSYGYTF. In nucleotides, the CDR3 is TGTGCCAGCAGCCGAGCCGGGACAGGGGGCAGCTATGGCTACACCTTC. The full variable domain, completed using reference TRBV3-1 and TRBJ1-2, is DTAVSQTPKYLVTQMGNDKSIKCEQNLGHDTMYWYKQDSKKFLKIMFSYNNKELIINETVPNRFSPKSPDKAHLNLHINSLELGDSAVYFCASSRAGTGGSYGYTFGSGTRLTVV.

This chain uses TRBV4-1 with TRBJ2-1, with TRBD1 matching 9 bases. Germline CDR1 is MGHRA and CDR2 is YSYEKL. The V gene end was trimmed by 6 bases and the J gene end by 13 bases; junction bases not matched to a gene: 19. The CDR3 contains 16 residues. CDR3: CASRPIRGQGQETQFF. In nucleotides, the CDR3 is TGCGCCAGCAGACCCATCCGGGGACAGGGACAAGAGACCCAGTTCTTC.

The chain joins TRBV10-3 to TRBJ2-7; 13 bases are a match to TRBD2. V lost 6 bases, J lost 7 bases, and 9 bases stayed unmatched. This CDR3 has 15 amino acids. Germline V gives CDR1 ENHRY, CDR2 SYGVKD. The CDR3: CAIRPRTSGSGEQYF. CDR3 sequence (DNA): TGTGCCATCAGGCCCAGGACTAGCGGGAGTGGAGAGCAGTACTTC.

This clonotype was observed a handful of times. CDR3 residues: CATSRARETQYF. CDR3 sequence (DNA): TGTGCCACCAGCAGAGCTAGGGAGACCCAGTACTTC. V usage is TRBV15 and J usage is TRBJ2-5, with no clear D. V was pared by 1 base and J by 5 bases, with 5 bases between. The length of the CDR3 is 12 residues. In germline, CDR1 is LNHNV, CDR2 YYDKDF (reference sequence). The full variable domain, its missing parts supplied by reference TRBV15 and TRBJ2-5, is DAMVIQNPRYQVTQFGKPVTLSCSQTLNHNVMYWYQQKSSQAPKLLFHYYDKDFNNEADTPDNFQSRRPNTSFCFLDIRSPGLGDTAMYLCATSRARETQYFGPGTRLLVL.

This clonotype has only a few counts. The chain couples TRBV27 to TRBJ2-3; 10 nucleotides line up with TRBD2. The CDR3 spans 16 residues. Germline V lookup: CDR1 MNHEY, CDR2 SMNVEV (reference sequence). The trim removed 2 bases at V and 4 bases at J, leaving 6 bases unmatched. The CDR3: CASSLLAGEGADTQYF. CDR3 nucleotides: TGTGCCAGCAGTTTACTAGCGGGAGAAGGTGCAGATACGCAGTATTTT.

The V and J genes are TRBV5-1 and TRBJ2-1, with 11 bases lining up with TRBD1. The CDR3 loop spans 16 amino acids. Germline values: CDR1 SGHRS, CDR2 YFSETQ. Trimming removed 0 bases from V and 6 bases from J; junction bases left unmatched: 5. The CDR3 bases are TGCGCCAGCAGCTTGGGTGGGACAGGGGGATTCAATGAGCAGTTCTTC. Amino acids: CASSLGGTGGFNEQFF.

V usage is TRBV18 and J usage is TRBJ1-4, with D possibly being TRBD1 (6 bases). This CDR3 has 14 amino acids. CDR1 and CDR2 (germline): KGHSH, LQKENI. Trimming took off 3 bases at V and 8 bases at J, with 13 bases between the two ends. CDR3 residues: CASSPGGLEEKLFF. CDR3 DNA sequence: TGTGCCAGCTCACCTGGGGGCCTCGAGGAAAAACTGTTTTTT.

The V and J genes are TRBV7-2 and TRBJ2-7; the D is unclear. V shed 1 base and J shed 3 bases, with 16 bases lying between them. The CDR3 extends over 16 amino acids. CDR1 is SGHTA and CDR2 is FQGNSA in the germline V gene. The CDR3 here is CASSLVADPRIYEQYF. CDR3 DNA sequence: TGTGCCAGCAGCTTAGTGGCGGACCCTAGGATCTACGAGCAGTACTTC.

The chain couples TRBV20-1 to TRBJ2-1; tentative D call: TRBD2 (5 bases). In germline, CDR1 is DFQATT, CDR2 SNEGSKA (reference sequence). The CDR3 totals 15 residues. Trimming cost V 2 bases and J 0 bases, with 11 bases left between them. In DNA form, the CDR3 reads TGCAGTGCTAGAAGTGACTATACCTCCTACAATGAGCAGTTCTTC. Residues: CSARSDYTSYNEQFF.

The chain combines TRBV29-1 with TRBJ2-5; perhaps D is TRBD1 or TRBD2 (5 bases each). The CDR3 is 13 residues long. CDR1 and CDR2 from the germline V gene are SQVTM and ANQGSEA. V shed 7 bases and J shed 5 bases, with 17 bases lying between them. The CDR3 here is CSGVRDQRETQYF. CDR3 sequence (DNA): TGCAGCGGCGTCCGGGACCAACGGGAGACCCAGTACTTC.

This clonotype was seen a few times. J is TRBJ1-5 and V is TRBV5-6, with no clear D. There are 12 residues in the CDR3. The germline V gene has CDR1 SGHDT and CDR2 YYEEEE. The germline V and J ends were trimmed by 0 bases and 7 bases, with 5 bases remaining between them. The chain's CDR3 is CASSLGQQPQHF. DNA of the CDR3: TGTGCCAGCAGCTTGGGTCAACAGCCCCAGCATTTT.

The chain uses TRBV6-2 or TRBV6-3 and TRBJ2-5; no clear D. With 5 bases removed from V and 3 bases from J, the gap between germline ends came to 13 bases. Germline values: CDR1 MNHEY, CDR2 SVGEGT. The CDR3 runs 14 residues. As DNA, the CDR3 is TGTGCCAGCAGTCGAAGGATAACTAAAGAGACCCAGTACTTC. It yields the protein CASSRRITKETQYF.

This clonotype was found a few times. As DNA, the CDR3 is TGCAGTGCTAGAGAGCTGGACCTCCGAGCTAACATTAATTCACCCCTCCACTTT. Translated, it gives CSARELDLRANINSPLHF. This chain links TRBV20-1 with TRBJ1-6; D not certain. This CDR3 has 18 residues. Per germline, CDR1 DFQATT and CDR2 SNEGSKA (reference sequence). With 0 bases removed from V and 6 bases from J, the gap between germline ends came to 21 bases.

This clonotype turned up a few times. The chain has TRBV20-1 and TRBJ1-1; D remains unclear. CDR3 length: 11 amino acids. Germline V CDR1 and CDR2: DFQATT, SNEGSKA (reference sequence). V lost 1 base and J 5 bases, leaving 5 bases between the germline ends. In DNA, the CDR3 is TGCAGTGCTAGAGTTGCGACTGAAGCTTTCTTT. Its protein product is CSARVATEAFF.

The chain carries TRBV20-1 and TRBJ1-5, with 10 bases lining up with TRBD1. CDR1 and CDR2 (germline): DFQATT, SNEGSKA (reference sequence). This CDR3 is 14 amino acids long. After removal of 1 base from V and 6 bases from J, the junction contained 3 bases not matched to a gene. The chain's CDR3 is CSARGDRGLQPQHF. CDR3 in DNA: TGCAGTGCTAGAGGAGACAGGGGGCTTCAGCCCCAGCATTTT.

The gene calls are TRBV11-2 and TRBJ1-4; 8 nucleotides agree with TRBD1. Per germline, CDR1 SGHAT and CDR2 FQNNGV. The CDR3 has 13 amino acids. V lost 3 bases, J lost 6 bases, and 0 bases stayed unmatched. The CDR3 DNA reads TGTGCCAGCAGCTTGGACAGGGATGAAAAACTGTTTTTT. This sequence encodes CASSLDRDEKLFF.

This clonotype was seen once. The chain has TRBV15 and TRBJ2-1; a weak D match, TRBD1 (6 bases). This CDR3 is built from 17 residues. The germline V gene has CDR1 LNHNV and CDR2 YYDKDF (reference sequence). With 0 bases removed from V and 4 bases from J, the gap between germline ends came to 16 bases. The CDR3 loop reads CATSRDPGTLIYNEQFF. The CDR3 coding sequence is TGTGCCACCAGCAGAGACCCCGGGACACTGATTTACAATGAGCAGTTCTTC.

V usage is TRBV15 and J usage is TRBJ1-5, with 10 nucleotides matching TRBD1. The germline gives CDR1 LNHNV, CDR2 YYDKDF (reference sequence). This CDR3 region has 15 residues. V shed 8 bases and J 4 bases; nucleotides not matched to a gene: 8. In nucleotides, the CDR3 is TGTGCCACCTCGGACAGGGGGGGAATGAATCAGCCCCAGCATTTT. As protein: CATSDRGGMNQPQHF.

The chain links TRBV24-1 to TRBJ2-1; 7 bases are shared with TRBD1. This CDR3 spans 16 amino acids. V gave up 1 base and J gave up 5 bases; unmatched junction bases: 7. The germline CDR1 and CDR2 sequences are KGHDR and SFDVKD. Written as DNA, the CDR3 is TGTGCCACCAGTGATTTTGGCAGGGGGTATGACAATGAGCAGTTCTTC. This translates into CATSDFGRGYDNEQFF.

Worth noting for this clonotype: A much more abundant neighbour one base away suggests this may be a read error. The V and J genes are TRBV10-3 and TRBJ2-7; D not certain. Germline assignment: CDR1 ENHRY and CDR2 SYGVKD. The CDR3 contains 14 residues. Trimming cost V 2 bases and J 2 bases, with 10 bases left between them. CDR3 in amino acids: CAISEVVKAYEQYF. The CDR3 DNA follows: TGTGCCATCAGTGAGGTTGTTAAGGCCTACGAGCAGTACTTC.

The chain recombines TRBV7-6 with TRBJ2-3; D is unclear. Between the trimmed V and J ends, which lost 5 bases and 1 base, there was a span of 13 bases. Looked up from germline, CDR1 is SGHVS and CDR2 is FNYEAQ. The CDR3 has 15 amino acids. CDR3 nucleotides: TGTGCCAGCAGCCGTCAGCTTCCCGGCACAGATACGCAGTATTTT. Translating gives CASSRQLPGTDTQYF. Drawing the rest from reference TRBV7-6 and TRBJ2-3, the complete variable domain is GAGVSQSPRYKVTKRGQDVALRCDPISGHVSLYWYRQALGQGPEFLTYFNYEAQQDKSGLPNDRFSAERPEGSISTLTIQRTEQRDSAMYRCASSRQLPGTDTQYFGPGTRLTVL.

A few counts support this clonotype. The V and J genes are TRBV5-1 and TRBJ2-5, with unresolved D. The germline CDR1 and CDR2 sequences are SGHRS and YFSETQ. This CDR3 has 15 residues. Trimming removed 0 bases from V and 1 base from J, with 10 bases in between. The DNA of the CDR3 is TGCGCCAGCAGCTTGGTAGCAGGAGCCCAAGAGACCCAGTACTTC. This sequence encodes CASSLVAGAQETQYF.